These 8 T cell receptor beta chains share one sample of origin, sequenced in a study of blood T cell repertoires in COVID-19 (dated by TCRdb to about 2020). The library came from the immunoSEQ multiplex PCR assay. What TCRdb holds here is the immuneACCESS table cut down to in-frame rearrangements. Part of the clones is not present; checked against another copy, under half of the missing clones reflect an unresolved V gene, and the others are unexplained. This sample holds about 160,000 clones; roughly 84% were observed only once. Clones ranked in the top ten supply about a sixth of the sample. The sequenced material came from PBMCs or T cells enriched from blood (not recorded which). All receptors derive from a man aged 60 to 69 who had recovered from COVID-19.

The CDR3 sequence is CATSSAGTGSHEQYF. The CDR3 DNA follows: TGTGCCACCAGCTCGGCCGGGACAGGGTCCCACGAGCAGTACTTC. This rearrangement joins TRBV15 to TRBJ2-7, with 9 bases fitting TRBD1. In germline, CDR1 is LNHNV, CDR2 YYDKDF (reference sequence). This CDR3 is built from 15 residues. Germline trimming cut 5 bases from V and 5 bases from J; bases unmatched to any gene: 10. The full variable domain, in which reference TRBV15 and TRBJ2-7 provide the parts outside the CDR3, is DAMVIQNPRYQVTQFGKPVTLSCSQTLNHNVMYWYQQKSSQAPKLLFHYYDKDFNNEADTPDNFQSRRPNTSFCFLDIRSPGLGDTAMYLCATSSAGTGSHEQYFGPGTRLTVT.

CDR3 loop: CASSRDTSNTEAFF. The CDR3 bases are TGTGCCAGCAGCCGGGACACAAGTAACACTGAAGCTTTCTTT. V is TRBV7-8 and J is TRBJ1-1; D may be TRBD1 (6 bases). Deletions cut 5 bases from V and 2 bases from J, with 12 bases between. CDR3 length: 14 residues. Germline V gene data show CDR1 as SGHVS and CDR2 as FQNEAQ. Using reference TRBV7-8 and TRBJ1-1 for the parts outside the CDR3, the full variable domain is GAGVSQSPRYKVAKRGQDVALRCDPISGHVSLFWYQQALGQGPEFLTYFQNEAQLDKSGLPSDRFFAERPEGSVSTLKIQRTQQEDSAVYLCASSRDTSNTEAFFGQGTRLTVV.

This clone was seen more than once but under ten times. This sequence joins TRBV15 and TRBJ1-4, with unresolved D. Germline values: CDR1 LNHNV, CDR2 YYDKDF (reference sequence). There are 14 residues in the CDR3. Trimming pared 3 bases from V and 5 bases from J, leaving 10 bases between. The CDR3 spells CATSRARGNEKLFF. Here the CDR3 DNA reads TGTGCCACCAGCAGGGCAAGAGGAAATGAAAAACTGTTTTTT. Full variable domain (missing parts from reference TRBV15 and TRBJ1-4): DAMVIQNPRYQVTQFGKPVTLSCSQTLNHNVMYWYQQKSSQAPKLLFHYYDKDFNNEADTPDNFQSRRPNTSFCFLDIRSPGLGDTAMYLCATSRARGNEKLFFGSGTQLSVL.

This clone was seen a few times. The rearrangement uses TRBV9 and TRBJ2-3; D is possibly TRBD1 (5 bases). The CDR3 runs to 16 residues. V lost 0 bases and J lost 1, with 12 bases in between. Germline CDR1 SGDLS, CDR2 YYNGEE. CDR3 DNA: TGTGCCAGCAGCGTAGGGTGGGCAGGGCGCACAGATACGCAGTATTTT. It codes for CASSVGWAGRTDTQYF.

The V and J genes are TRBV7-2 and TRBJ1-2; 10 bases map to TRBD1. There are 16 residues in the CDR3. The trim removed 3 bases at V and 4 bases at J, leaving 8 bases unmatched. From germline, CDR1 is SGHTA and CDR2 FQGNSA. The CDR3 reads CASSFAGTGAFYGYTF. The CDR3 DNA follows: TGTGCCAGCAGCTTCGCAGGGACAGGGGCTTTCTATGGCTACACCTTC.

The chain employs TRBV5-1 and TRBJ2-2; D perhaps matches TRBD2 (5 bases). Germline lookup yields CDR1 SGHRS and CDR2 YFSETQ. Trimming left V 4 bases short and J 4 bases short, with 17 bases between. CDR3 size: 16 residues. The CDR3: CASSRDTLKTTGELFF. Written as DNA, the CDR3 is TGCGCCAGCAGCCGGGATACCCTTAAAACCACCGGGGAGCTGTTTTTT.

The chain combines TRBV6-6 with TRBJ1-6, with 8 bases fitting TRBD1. CDR3 length: 12 residues. V was clipped by 10 bases and J by 10 bases; unmatched bases: 6. Germline V lookup: CDR1 MNHNY, CDR2 SVGAGI (reference sequence). The CDR3 is CATDREGSPLHF. CDR3 bases: TGTGCCACGGACAGGGAAGGATCACCCCTCCACTTT.

The chain has TRBV5-1 and TRBJ2-2; unclear D gene. Germline V gene lookup returns CDR1 SGHRS and CDR2 YFSETQ. CDR3 size: 14 residues. Deletions cut 0 bases from V and 2 bases from J, with 5 bases between. The CDR3: CASSLAVNTGELFF. CDR3 sequence (DNA): TGCGCCAGCAGCTTGGCAGTTAACACCGGGGAGCTGTTTTTT.